A selection of T cell receptor beta chains follows, all from one sample in a study of blood T cell repertoires in COVID-19. Clones were read by immunoSEQ multiplex PCR, and TCRdb kept only the in-frame ones, dropping some. The sample holds about 6,400 clones, around 84% seen once. The sequenced material came from peripheral blood. These TCRs come from a human donor with active COVID-19. The donor label of this sample is uncertain. The CDR3 runs from the conserved cysteine through the conserved F or W. A D gene is named only where the DNA matches it firmly. The size entry is marked missing in some rows and otherwise reads once, few, many or a size class.

j_call,d_call,cdr3_length,v_call,clone_size,cdr3_aa,cdr3_nt
TRBJ2-5,TRBD2,14,TRBV2,.,CASRGTSGQETQYF,TGTGCCAGCAGGGGGACTAGCGGACAAGAGACCCAGTACTTC
TRBJ2-7,TRBD1,17,TRBV7-8,.,CASSLAPWDRGHNEQYF,TGTGCCAGCAGCTTAGCGCCCTGGGACAGGGGTCACAACGAGCAGTACTTC
TRBJ1-2,TRBD1,16,TRBV28,once,CASSFEFSVRGLGYTF,TGTGCCAGCAGTTTTGAATTCTCCGTCAGGGGGCTAGGCTACACCTTC
TRBJ2-7,.,14,TRBV4-1,few,CASSQGRAVYEQYF,TGCGCCAGCAGCCAAGGGCGGGCTGTATACGAGCAGTACTTC
TRBJ2-2,TRBD1,14,TRBV10-1,.,CASRTGSNTGELFF,TGCGCCAGCAGGACAGGGTCGAACACCGGGGAGCTGTTTTTT
TRBJ2-7,TRBD2,17,TRBV7-2,.,CASSLGPLSGGNYEQYF,TGTGCCAGCAGCTTAGGGCCCCTCAGCGGGGGGAACTACGAGCAGTACTTC
TRBJ2-1,.,13,TRBV7-9,.,CASSLVTYNEQFF,TGTGCCAGCAGCTTAGTAACTTACAATGAGCAGTTCTTC
TRBJ1-1,.,13,TRBV5-1,.,CASSRGEGTEAFF,TGCGCCAGCAGCCGAGGGGAGGGGACTGAAGCTTTCTTT
TRBJ2-3,.,14,TRBV29-1,.,CSVRVAATTDTQYF,TGCAGCGTTAGAGTGGCAGCGACGACAGATACGCAGTATTTT
TRBJ1-6,.,13,TRBV2,.,CASRTSWNSPLHF,TGTGCCAGCAGGACAAGTTGGAATTCACCCCTCCACTTT
TRBJ1-4,.,17,TRBV7-2,.,CASSLEWGDSTNEKLFF,TGTGCCAGCAGCTTAGAATGGGGGGACTCAACTAATGAAAAACTGTTTTTT
TRBJ1-2,.,15,TRBV6-1,.,CASSERTEKVYGYTF,TGTGCCAGCAGTGAAAGGACAGAGAAAGTCTATGGCTACACCTTC
TRBJ2-1,TRBD1,16,TRBV4-1,.,CASSPGQGSSYNEQFF,TGCGCCAGCAGCCCAGGACAGGGGAGCTCCTACAATGAGCAGTTCTTC
TRBJ1-4,.,14,TRBV28,medium-sized,CASRRTTTNEKLFF,TGTGCCAGCAGGAGGACAACAACTAATGAAAAACTGTTTTTT
TRBJ1-5,TRBD1,17,TRBV6-2/TRBV6-3,.,CASSQPRQGVGNQPQHF,TGTGCCAGCAGTCAACCCCGACAGGGGGTTGGCAATCAGCCCCAGCATTTT
TRBJ2-7,.,12,TRBV30,.,CAWSVIGDEQYF,TGTGCCTGGAGTGTAATAGGGGACGAGCAGTACTTC
TRBJ2-7,.,14,TRBV19,.,CASKRDFPSYEQYF,TGTGCCAGTAAAAGGGACTTTCCTTCCTACGAGCAGTACTTC
TRBJ2-1,TRBD2,16,TRBV15,once,CATSRSRTSGGARQFF,TGTGCCACCAGCAGAAGCCGGACTAGCGGGGGGGCTAGGCAGTTCTTC
TRBJ2-2,TRBD1,15,TRBV3-1/TRBV3-2,.,CASSQGLGTDGELFF,TGTGCCAGCAGCCAAGGCCTCGGGACAGACGGGGAGCTGTTTTTT
TRBJ1-5,TRBD1,16,TRBV23-1,once,CASSHPTGYGNQPQHF,TGCGCCAGCAGTCACCCGACAGGGTACGGCAATCAGCCCCAGCATTTT
TRBJ1-2,.,15,TRBV19,.,CASSILGGTNYGYTF,TGTGCCAGTAGTATATTAGGAGGGACTAACTATGGCTACACCTTC
TRBJ1-2,.,13,TRBV12-3/TRBV12-4,.,CASSLRGNDGYTF,TGTGCCAGCAGTTTACGAGGGAATGATGGCTACACCTTC
TRBJ1-1,TRBD1,13,TRBV30,once,CAIPGTGHTEAFF,TGTGCCATTCCCGGGACAGGGCACACTGAAGCTTTCTTT
TRBJ1-1,.,13,TRBV5-1,.,CASSLVRNTEAFF,TGCGCCAGCAGCTTGGTTAGAAACACTGAAGCTTTCTTT
TRBJ2-7,TRBD1,14,TRBV19,medium-sized,CASSIGTGTYEQYF,TGTGCCAGTAGTATAGGGACAGGGACCTACGAGCAGTACTTC
TRBJ1-6,.,18,TRBV15,few,CATSRVGGNSGYNSPLHF,TGTGCCACCAGCAGAGTGGGGGGGAACTCGGGCTATAATTCACCCCTCCACTTT
TRBJ2-3,.,15,TRBV9,.,CASGPTSRPTDTQYF,TGTGCCAGCGGCCCTACTAGCCGACCCACAGATACGCAGTATTTT
TRBJ2-7,TRBD1,14,TRBV4-1,.,CASKPGQGSYEQYF,TGCGCCAGCAAACCGGGACAGGGCTCCTACGAGCAGTACTTC
TRBJ1-6,.,15,TRBV6-6,.,CASSSRGGSASPLHF,TGTGCCAGCAGTTCTCGGGGAGGATCCGCTTCACCCCTCCACTTT
TRBJ2-7,TRBD1,14,TRBV19,few,CASTPGTGTYEQYF,TGTGCCAGCACGCCTGGGACAGGGACCTACGAGCAGTACTTC
TRBJ1-3,TRBD1,17,TRBV5-6,few,CASSRSGTGGSGNTIYF,TGTGCCAGCAGCCGATCAGGGACAGGGGGTAGTGGAAACACCATATATTTT
TRBJ1-4,.,15,TRBV6-5,once,CASRPGGTTNEKLFF,TGTGCCAGCAGGCCAGGTGGCACAACTAATGAAAAACTGTTTTTT
TRBJ2-1,.,14,TRBV10-2,.,CASSSGQSYNEQFF,TGCGCCAGCTCGAGCGGCCAGTCCTACAATGAGCAGTTCTTC
TRBJ1-6,.,12,TRBV19,.,CASRDPNSPLHF,TGTGCCAGCCGGGATCCAAATTCACCCCTCCACTTT
TRBJ1-2,.,13,TRBV5-5,.,CASSQRGGYGYTF,TGTGCCAGCAGCCAACGGGGGGGGTATGGCTACACCTTC
TRBJ1-3,TRBD1,14,TRBV20-1,.,CSASIRDRVDTIYF,TGCAGTGCTAGTATTCGGGACAGGGTTGACACCATATATTTT
TRBJ2-7,.,14,TRBV5-6,.,CASSGLTGPYEQYF,TGTGCCAGCAGCGGTTTGACAGGCCCTTACGAGCAGTACTTC
TRBJ2-1,.,15,TRBV7-7,.,CASSLRAGGGYEQFF,TGTGCTAGCAGCTTAAGGGCAGGGGGAGGTTATGAGCAGTTCTTC
TRBJ1-4,.,17,TRBV11-2,.,CASSLDRLLPGGEKLFF,TGTGCCAGCAGCTTAGATCGACTCCTTCCCGGTGGGGAAAAACTGTTTTTT
TRBJ1-1,.,12,TRBV5-1,.,CASSLEGDGAFF,TGCGCCAGCAGCTTGGAGGGGGATGGAGCTTTCTTT
TRBJ2-3,TRBD1,15,TRBV25-1,.,CASSADRVSTDTQYF,TGTGCCAGCAGTGCGGACAGGGTTAGCACAGATACGCAGTATTTT
TRBJ1-2,.,12,TRBV6-6,few,CASRDTNYGYTF,TGTGCCAGCCGGGACACAAACTATGGCTACACCTTC
TRBJ1-5,.,15,TRBV6-2/TRBV6-3,.,CASSYAGFSNQPQHF,TGTGCCAGCAGTTACGCAGGATTTAGCAATCAGCCCCAGCATTTT
TRBJ2-3,.,17,TRBV4-1,.,CASSPPGGTLRTDTQYF,TGCGCCAGCAGCCCGCCTGGGGGGACTCTACGCACAGATACGCAGTATTTT
TRBJ1-1,.,16,TRBV7-9,.,CASSLESRAGGLKAFF,TGTGCCAGCAGCTTAGAATCTAGGGCCGGAGGATTGAAAGCTTTCTTT